A single sample gave rise to the 4 T cell receptor beta chains below, sequenced in a study of blood T cell repertoires in COVID-19. Only in-frame clones appear in the TCRdb table, and some are missing; sequencing was by immunoSEQ multiplex PCR. Among 180,000 or so clones, roughly 86% were seen once, and the ten largest hold 2.9%. The sequenced sample was peripheral blood. Source of these receptors: a woman in her twenties or thirties with active or convalescent COVID-19.

The V call is TRBV5-1, the J call TRBJ2-3; 13 bases match TRBD2. The length of the CDR3 is 19 residues. In germline, CDR1 is SGHRS, CDR2 YFSETQ. J was trimmed by 1 base and V by 1 base; bases with no gene match: 9. The CDR3 region is CASSLPPGTSGVGTDTQYF. The CDR3 nucleotides are TGCGCCAGCAGCTTGCCCCCCGGGACTAGCGGGGTTGGCACAGATACGCAGTATTTT.

DNA of the CDR3: TGTGCCAGTAGCTCCGGGACAGGGAATACGAATGGCTACACCTTC. Protein: CASSSGTGNTNGYTF. The gene calls are TRBV19 and TRBJ1-2; 9 bases map to TRBD1. The CDR3 extends over 15 amino acids. Germline-derived CDR1 and CDR2 are LNHDA and SQIVND (reference sequence). Trimming cost V 6 bases and J 6 bases; bases outside gene matches: 11.

This chain connects TRBV2 to TRBJ2-3; D is undetermined. The V gene's germline CDR1 is SNHLY and CDR2 FYNNEI. V gave up 6 bases and J gave up 5 bases, with 18 bases separating them. The CDR3 is 15 amino acids. The CDR3 sequence is CASRLGFGYEDTQYF. DNA for the CDR3: TGTGCCAGCAGATTGGGTTTCGGGTATGAAGATACGCAGTATTTT.

A note on this clone: One end of the junction is discordant with germline, which a read error may explain. The chain employs TRBV13 and TRBJ2-3; possible D gene TRBD1, 6 bases. CDR1 and CDR2 from the germline V gene are PRHDT and FYEKMQ (reference sequence). This CDR3 is 14 amino acids long. The chain's CDR3 is CASSIGQFTDTQYF. The DNA for the CDR3 is TGTGCCAGCAGCATAGGACAGTTCACAGATACGCAGTATTTT.